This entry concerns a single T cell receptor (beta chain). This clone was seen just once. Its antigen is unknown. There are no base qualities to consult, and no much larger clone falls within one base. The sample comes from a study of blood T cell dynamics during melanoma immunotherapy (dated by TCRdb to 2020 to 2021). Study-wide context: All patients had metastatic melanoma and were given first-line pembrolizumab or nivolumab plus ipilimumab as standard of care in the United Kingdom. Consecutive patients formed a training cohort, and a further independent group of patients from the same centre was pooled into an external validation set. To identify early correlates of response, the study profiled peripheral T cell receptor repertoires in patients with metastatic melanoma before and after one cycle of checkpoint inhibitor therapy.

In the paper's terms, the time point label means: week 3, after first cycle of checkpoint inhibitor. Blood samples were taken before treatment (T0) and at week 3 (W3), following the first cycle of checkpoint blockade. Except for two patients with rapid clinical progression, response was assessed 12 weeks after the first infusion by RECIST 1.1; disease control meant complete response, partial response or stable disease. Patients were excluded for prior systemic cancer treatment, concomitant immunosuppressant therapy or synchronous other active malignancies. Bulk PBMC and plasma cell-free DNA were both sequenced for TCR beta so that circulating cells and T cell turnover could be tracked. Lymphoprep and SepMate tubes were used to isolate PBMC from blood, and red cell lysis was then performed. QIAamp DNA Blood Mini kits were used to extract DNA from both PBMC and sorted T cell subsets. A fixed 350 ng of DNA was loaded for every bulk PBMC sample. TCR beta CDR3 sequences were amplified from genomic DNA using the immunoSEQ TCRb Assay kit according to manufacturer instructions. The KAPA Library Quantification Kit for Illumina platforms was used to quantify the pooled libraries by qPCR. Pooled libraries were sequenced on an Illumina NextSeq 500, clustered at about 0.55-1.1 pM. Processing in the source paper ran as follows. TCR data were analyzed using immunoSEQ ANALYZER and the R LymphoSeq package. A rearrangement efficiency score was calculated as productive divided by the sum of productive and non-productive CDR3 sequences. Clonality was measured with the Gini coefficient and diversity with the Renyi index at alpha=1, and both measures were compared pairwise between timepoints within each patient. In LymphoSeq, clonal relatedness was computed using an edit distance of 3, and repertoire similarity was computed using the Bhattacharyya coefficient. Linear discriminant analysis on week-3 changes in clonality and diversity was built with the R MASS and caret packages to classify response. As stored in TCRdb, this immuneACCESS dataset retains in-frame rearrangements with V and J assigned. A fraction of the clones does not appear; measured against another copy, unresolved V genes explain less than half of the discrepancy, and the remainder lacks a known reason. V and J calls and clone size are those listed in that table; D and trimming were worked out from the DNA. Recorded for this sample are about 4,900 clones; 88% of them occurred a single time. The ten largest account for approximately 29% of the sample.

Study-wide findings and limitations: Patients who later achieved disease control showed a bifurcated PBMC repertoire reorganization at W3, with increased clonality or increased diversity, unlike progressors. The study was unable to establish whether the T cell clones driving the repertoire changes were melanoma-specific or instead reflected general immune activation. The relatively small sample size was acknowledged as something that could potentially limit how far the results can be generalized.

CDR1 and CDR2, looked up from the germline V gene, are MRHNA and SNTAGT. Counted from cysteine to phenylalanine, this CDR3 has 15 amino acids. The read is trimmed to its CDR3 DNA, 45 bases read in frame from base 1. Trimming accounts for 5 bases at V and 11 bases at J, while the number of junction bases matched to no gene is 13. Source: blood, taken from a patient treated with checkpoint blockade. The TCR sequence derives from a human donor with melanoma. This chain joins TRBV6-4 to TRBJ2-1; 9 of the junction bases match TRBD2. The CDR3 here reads CASSPSPREGGKQFF. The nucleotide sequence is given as TGTGCCAGCAGTCCCTCCCCGCGGGAGGGGGGGAAGCAGTTCTTC.